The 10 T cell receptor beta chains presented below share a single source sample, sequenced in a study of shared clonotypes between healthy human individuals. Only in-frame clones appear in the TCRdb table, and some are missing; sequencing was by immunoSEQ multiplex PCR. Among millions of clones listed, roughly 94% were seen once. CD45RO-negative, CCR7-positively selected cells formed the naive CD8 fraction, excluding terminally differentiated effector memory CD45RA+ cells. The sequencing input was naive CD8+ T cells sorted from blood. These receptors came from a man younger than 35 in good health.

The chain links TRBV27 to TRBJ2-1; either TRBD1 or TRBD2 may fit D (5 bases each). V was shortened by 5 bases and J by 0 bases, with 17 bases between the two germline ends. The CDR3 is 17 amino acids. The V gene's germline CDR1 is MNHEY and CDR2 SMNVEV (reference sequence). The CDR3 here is CASSPRPGPFSYNEQFF. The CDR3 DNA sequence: TGTGCCAGCAGTCCCCGTCCGGGACCATTCTCCTACAATGAGCAGTTCTTC.

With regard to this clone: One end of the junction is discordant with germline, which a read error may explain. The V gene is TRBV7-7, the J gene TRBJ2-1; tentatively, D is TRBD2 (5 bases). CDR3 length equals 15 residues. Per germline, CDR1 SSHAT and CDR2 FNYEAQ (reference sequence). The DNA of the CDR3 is TGTGCTAGCAGCTTAGGCCCCGCTAGCTTCAATGAGCAGTTCTTC. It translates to CASSLGPASFNEQFF.

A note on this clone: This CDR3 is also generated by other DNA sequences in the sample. Here the CDR3 DNA reads TGTGCCAGCAGCGTAGGTGGCTCTAGGAGCTACGAGCAGTACTTC. It encodes CASSVGGSRSYEQYF. This sequence joins TRBV9 and TRBJ2-7, with D uncertain. V lost 0 bases and J 3 bases, leaving 13 bases between the germline ends. This CDR3 comprises 15 residues. Germline V gene data show CDR1 as SGDLS and CDR2 as YYNGEE. Combining the CDR3 with reference TRBV9 and TRBJ2-7 gives the whole variable domain DSGVTQTPKHLITATGQRVTLRCSPRSGDLSVYWYQQSLDQGLQFLIQYYNGEERAKGNILERFSAQQFPDLHSELNLSSLELGDSALYFCASSVGGSRSYEQYFGPGTRLTVT.

The CDR3 spells CAISGTSGAYLQETQYF. In DNA, the CDR3 is TGTGCCATCAGTGGGACTAGCGGGGCGTACCTTCAAGAGACCCAGTACTTC. This sequence joins TRBV10-3 and TRBJ2-5; 12 bases line up with TRBD2. This CDR3 comprises 17 residues. Germline V lookup: CDR1 ENHRY, CDR2 SYGVKD. The V and J ends lost 4 bases and 2 bases, in that order; junction bases with no gene match: 8.

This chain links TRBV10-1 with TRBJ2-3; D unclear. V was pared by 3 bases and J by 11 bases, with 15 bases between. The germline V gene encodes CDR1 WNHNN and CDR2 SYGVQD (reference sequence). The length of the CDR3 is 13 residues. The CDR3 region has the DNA TGCGCCAGCAGTGATAAGGTGGGCAGAGAGCAGTATTTT. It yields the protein CASSDKVGREQYF.

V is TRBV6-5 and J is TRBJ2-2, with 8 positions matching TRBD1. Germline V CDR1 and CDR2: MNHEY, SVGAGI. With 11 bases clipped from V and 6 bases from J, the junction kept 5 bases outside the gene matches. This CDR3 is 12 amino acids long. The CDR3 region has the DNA TGTGCCGTGACAGGGGTGTCCGGGGAGCTGTTTTTT. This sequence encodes CAVTGVSGELFF.

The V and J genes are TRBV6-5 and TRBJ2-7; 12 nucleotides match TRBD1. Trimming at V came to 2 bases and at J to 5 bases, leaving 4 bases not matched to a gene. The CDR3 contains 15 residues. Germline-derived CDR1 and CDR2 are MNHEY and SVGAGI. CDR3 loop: CASSYGGQGADEQYF. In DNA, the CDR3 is TGTGCCAGCAGTTACGGGGGACAGGGGGCGGACGAGCAGTACTTC.

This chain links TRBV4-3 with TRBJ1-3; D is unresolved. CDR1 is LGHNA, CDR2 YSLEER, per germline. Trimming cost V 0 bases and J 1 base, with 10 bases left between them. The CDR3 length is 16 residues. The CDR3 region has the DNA TGCGCCAGCAGCCAAGATCCCTTTGGATCTGGAAACACCATATATTTT. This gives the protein CASSQDPFGSGNTIYF.

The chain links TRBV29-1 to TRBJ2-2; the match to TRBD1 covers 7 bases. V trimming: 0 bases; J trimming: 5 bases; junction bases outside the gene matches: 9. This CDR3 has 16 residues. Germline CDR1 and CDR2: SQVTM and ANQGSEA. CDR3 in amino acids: CSVEDAGTALTGELFF. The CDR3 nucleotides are TGCAGCGTTGAAGACGCCGGGACAGCACTTACCGGGGAGCTGTTTTTT.

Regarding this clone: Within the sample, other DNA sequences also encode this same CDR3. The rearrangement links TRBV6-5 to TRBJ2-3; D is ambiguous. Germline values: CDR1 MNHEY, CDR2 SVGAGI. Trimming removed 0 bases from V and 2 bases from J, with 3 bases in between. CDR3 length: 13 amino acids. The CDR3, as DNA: TGTGCCAGCAGTTACTCGTCCACAGATACGCAGTATTTT. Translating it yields CASSYSSTDTQYF.